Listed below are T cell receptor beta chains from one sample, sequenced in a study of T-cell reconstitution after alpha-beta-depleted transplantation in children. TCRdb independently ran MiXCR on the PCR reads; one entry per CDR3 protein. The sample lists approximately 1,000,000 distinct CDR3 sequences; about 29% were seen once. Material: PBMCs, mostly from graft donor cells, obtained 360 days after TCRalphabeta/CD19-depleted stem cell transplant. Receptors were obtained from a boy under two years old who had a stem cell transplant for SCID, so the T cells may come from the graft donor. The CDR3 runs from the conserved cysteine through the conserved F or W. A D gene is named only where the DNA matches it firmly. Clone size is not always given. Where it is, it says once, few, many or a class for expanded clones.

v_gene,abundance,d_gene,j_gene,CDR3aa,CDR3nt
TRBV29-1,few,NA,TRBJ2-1,CSSRQLNEQFF,TGCAGCTCCCGACAGCTCAATGAGCAGTTCTTC
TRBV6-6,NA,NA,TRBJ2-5,CASSRLVWETQYF,TGTGCCAGCAGTCGACTAGTCTGGGAGACCCAGTACTTC
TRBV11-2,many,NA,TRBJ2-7,CASSLAMYAYEQYF,TGTGCCAGCAGCTTAGCAATGTACGCCTACGAGCAGTACTTC
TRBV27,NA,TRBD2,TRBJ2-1,CASRWGRVINEQFF,TGTGCCAGCAGGTGGGGGAGGGTAATCAATGAGCAGTTCTTC
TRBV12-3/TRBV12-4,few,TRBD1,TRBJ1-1,CASRKDRGDSNTEAFF,TGTGCCAGCAGAAAGGACAGGGGGGATTCGAACACTGAAGCTTTCTTT
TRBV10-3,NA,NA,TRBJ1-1,CAISDERDTEAFF,TGTGCCATCAGTGACGAAAGGGACACTGAAGCTTTCTTT
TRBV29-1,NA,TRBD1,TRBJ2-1,CSGIFQGANEQFF,TGCAGCGGCATCTTTCAGGGGGCGAATGAGCAGTTCTTC
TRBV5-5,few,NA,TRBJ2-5,CASSFVGAAQETQYF,TGTGCCAGCAGCTTCGTCGGGGCCGCCCAAGAGACCCAGTACTTC
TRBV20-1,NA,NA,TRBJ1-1,CSAPGQPYTEAFF,TGCAGTGCTCCCGGCCAGCCTTACACTGAAGCTTTCTTT
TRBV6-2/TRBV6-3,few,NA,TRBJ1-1,CASSPALPNTEAFF,TGTGCCAGCAGCCCCGCCCTACCGAACACTGAAGCTTTCTTT
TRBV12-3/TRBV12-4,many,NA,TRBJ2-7,CASSLEDEQYF,TGTGCCAGCAGTTTAGAGGACGAGCAGTACTTC
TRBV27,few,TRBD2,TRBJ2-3,CASSLVRETDTQYF,TGTGCCAGCAGTTTAGTGCGGGAGACAGATACGCAGTATTTT
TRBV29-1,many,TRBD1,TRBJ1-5,CSVWTGGNQPQHF,TGCAGCGTTTGGACAGGGGGAAATCAGCCCCAGCATTTT
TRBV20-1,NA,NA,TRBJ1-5,CSANRTRGVGQPQHF,TGCAGTGCTAACAGGACAAGAGGGGTGGGTCAGCCCCAGCATTTT
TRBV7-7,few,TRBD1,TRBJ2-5,CDSSPTGIQETQYF,TGTGACAGCAGCCCGACAGGGATACAAGAGACCCAGTACTTC
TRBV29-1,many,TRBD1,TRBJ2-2,CSVEVHLGTGGLNTGELFF,TGCAGCGTTGAAGTACACCTTGGGACAGGGGGCTTGAACACCGGGGAGCTGTTTTTT
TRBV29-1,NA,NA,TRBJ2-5,CSALLARETQYF,TGCAGCGCCCTTCTAGCGAGGGAGACCCAGTACTTC
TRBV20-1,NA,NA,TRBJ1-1,CSARDPGGNRYTEAFF,TGCAGTGCTAGAGATCCTGGGGGGAATAGGTACACTGAAGCTTTCTTT
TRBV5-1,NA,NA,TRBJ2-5,CASDPSGEPQETQYF,TGCGCCAGCGATCCGAGCGGTGAACCCCAAGAGACCCAGTACTTC
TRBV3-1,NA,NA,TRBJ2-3,CASSPYTVGVSGDTQYF,TGTGCCAGCAGCCCCTACACAGTCGGGGTGTCGGGGGATACGCAGTATTTT
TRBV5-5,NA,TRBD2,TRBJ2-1,CASSFPSGGVADEQFF,TGTGCCAGCAGCTTTCCAAGCGGGGGGGTTGCCGATGAGCAGTTCTTC
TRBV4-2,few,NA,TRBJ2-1,CASSPPGTSGGEQFF,TGTGCCAGCAGCCCGCCTGGGACGAGCGGAGGTGAGCAGTTCTTC
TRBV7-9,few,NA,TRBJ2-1,CASATGPYNEQFF,TGTGCCAGCGCGACGGGACCTTACAATGAGCAGTTCTTC
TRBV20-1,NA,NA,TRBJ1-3,CSALEGGIWNTIYF,TGCAGTGCGTTAGAAGGGGGAATTTGGAACACCATATATTTT